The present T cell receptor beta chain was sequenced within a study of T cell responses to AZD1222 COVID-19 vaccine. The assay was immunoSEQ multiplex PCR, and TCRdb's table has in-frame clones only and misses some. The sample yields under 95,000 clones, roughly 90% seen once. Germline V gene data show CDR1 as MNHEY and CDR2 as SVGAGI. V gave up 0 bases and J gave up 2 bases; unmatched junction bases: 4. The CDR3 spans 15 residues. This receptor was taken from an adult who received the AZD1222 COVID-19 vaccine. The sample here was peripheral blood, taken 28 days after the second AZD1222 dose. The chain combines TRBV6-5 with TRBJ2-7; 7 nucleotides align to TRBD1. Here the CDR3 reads CASSYSRGSTYEQYF. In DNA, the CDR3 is TGTGCCAGCAGTTACTCCAGGGGGTCAACCTACGAGCAGTACTTC.